These T cell receptor beta chains were read from a single sample in a study of beta chain features in type 1 diabetes. TCRdb keeps only in-frame clones here, not all; method: immunoSEQ multiplex PCR. The table records over 100,000 clones, roughly 15% of them present only once. Source material: central memory CD4+ T cells from blood. The receptor source for this set is a man in his thirties or forties with type 1 diabetes. Each CDR3 is given with its conserved first and last residue. The order of the fields is CDR3 length, V gene, clone size, J gene, D gene, CDR3 protein, CDR3 DNA. D genes are given only for firm matches. Expanded clones are given a class, and other clones once, few, many or no size at all.

CDR3 length: 11; V gene: TRBV2; clone size: many; J gene: TRBJ2-1; D gene: .; CDR3 protein: CASSGLYEQFF; CDR3 DNA: TGTGCCAGCAGTGGTCTTTATGAGCAGTTCTTC
CDR3 length: 15; V gene: TRBV7-2; clone size: .; J gene: TRBJ2-2; D gene: .; CDR3 protein: CASSPSGVPTGELFF; CDR3 DNA: TGTGCCAGCAGCCCATCAGGGGTCCCCACCGGGGAGCTGTTTTTT
CDR3 length: 15; V gene: TRBV7-9; clone size: .; J gene: TRBJ1-1; D gene: TRBD1; CDR3 protein: CASSLEGDRATEAFF; CDR3 DNA: TGTGCCAGCAGCTTAGAAGGTGACAGGGCCACTGAAGCTTTCTTT
CDR3 length: 14; V gene: TRBV5-1; clone size: .; J gene: TRBJ1-6; D gene: TRBD1; CDR3 protein: CASSPTGDNSPLHF; CDR3 DNA: TGCGCCAGCAGCCCCACAGGGGATAATTCACCCCTCCACTTT
CDR3 length: 11; V gene: TRBV2; clone size: .; J gene: TRBJ2-5; D gene: .; CDR3 protein: CASSGLETQYF; CDR3 DNA: TGTGCCAGCAGCGGATTAGAGACCCAGTACTTC
CDR3 length: 15; V gene: TRBV7-2; clone size: .; J gene: TRBJ2-3; D gene: TRBD2; CDR3 protein: CASILAGLSTDTQYF; CDR3 DNA: TGTGCCAGCATTCTAGCGGGCCTTAGCACAGATACGCAGTATTTT
CDR3 length: 14; V gene: TRBV7-8; clone size: many; J gene: TRBJ1-6; D gene: .; CDR3 protein: CASSPGSSQSPLHF; CDR3 DNA: TGTGCCAGCAGCCCGGGAAGCTCCCAATCACCCCTCCACTTT
CDR3 length: 15; V gene: TRBV7-9; clone size: few; J gene: TRBJ2-1; D gene: TRBD1; CDR3 protein: CASSFRDRVNNEQFF; CDR3 DNA: TGTGCCAGCAGCTTCCGGGACAGGGTGAACAATGAGCAGTTCTTC
CDR3 length: 14; V gene: TRBV2; clone size: .; J gene: TRBJ1-6; D gene: .; CDR3 protein: CASSERDRFSPLHF; CDR3 DNA: TGTGCCAGCAGTGAACGGGATCGATTTTCACCCCTCCACTTT
CDR3 length: 15; V gene: TRBV5-1; clone size: .; J gene: TRBJ1-6; D gene: .; CDR3 protein: CASSLEEVETAPLHF; CDR3 DNA: TGCGCCAGCAGCTTGGAGGAGGTTGAGACTGCACCCCTCCACTTT
CDR3 length: 15; V gene: TRBV11-2; clone size: .; J gene: TRBJ1-1; D gene: .; CDR3 protein: CASSRGRTLNTEAFF; CDR3 DNA: TGTGCCAGCAGCCGGGGCAGAACCTTGAACACTGAAGCTTTCTTT
CDR3 length: 13; V gene: TRBV6-5; clone size: .; J gene: TRBJ2-1; D gene: .; CDR3 protein: CASSYAGYNEQFF; CDR3 DNA: TGTGCCAGCAGTTACGCGGGATACAATGAGCAGTTCTTC
CDR3 length: 15; V gene: TRBV6-5; clone size: few; J gene: TRBJ1-5; D gene: .; CDR3 protein: CASSYGGAANQPQHF; CDR3 DNA: TGTGCCAGCAGTTACGGGGGGGCAGCGAATCAGCCCCAGCATTTT
CDR3 length: 14; V gene: TRBV7-2; clone size: .; J gene: TRBJ2-5; D gene: .; CDR3 protein: CASSFSGGEETQYF; CDR3 DNA: TGTGCCAGCAGCTTTTCCGGCGGAGAAGAGACCCAGTACTTC
CDR3 length: 15; V gene: TRBV9; clone size: .; J gene: TRBJ1-5; D gene: .; CDR3 protein: CASSVGAYSNQPQHF; CDR3 DNA: TGTGCCAGCAGCGTAGGTGCTTATAGCAATCAGCCCCAGCATTTT
CDR3 length: 14; V gene: TRBV7-9; clone size: .; J gene: TRBJ1-4; D gene: .; CDR3 protein: CASSLGGPNEKLFF; CDR3 DNA: TGTGCCAGCAGCTTAGGGGGACCTAATGAAAAACTGTTTTTT
CDR3 length: 14; V gene: TRBV5-4; clone size: few; J gene: TRBJ2-7; D gene: .; CDR3 protein: CASSPGQGIYEQYF; CDR3 DNA: TGTGCCAGCAGCCCGGGACAAGGGATCTACGAGCAGTACTTC
CDR3 length: 13; V gene: TRBV6-5; clone size: .; J gene: TRBJ2-3; D gene: .; CDR3 protein: CASSYLRADTQYF; CDR3 DNA: TGTGCCAGCAGCTACCTTAGGGCGGATACGCAGTATTTT
CDR3 length: 15; V gene: TRBV7-2; clone size: few; J gene: TRBJ1-4; D gene: .; CDR3 protein: CASSLGGLENEKLFF; CDR3 DNA: TGTGCCAGCAGCTTAGGGGGTTTGGAAAATGAAAAACTGTTTTTT
CDR3 length: 11; V gene: TRBV29-1; clone size: .; J gene: TRBJ1-2; D gene: .; CDR3 protein: CSVLAFYGYTF; CDR3 DNA: TGCAGCGTTTTGGCGTTCTATGGCTACACCTTC
CDR3 length: 16; V gene: TRBV30; clone size: .; J gene: TRBJ2-1; D gene: TRBD1; CDR3 protein: CAWSVRQGAKYNEQFF; CDR3 DNA: TGTGCCTGGAGTGTTAGGCAGGGGGCTAAGTACAATGAGCAGTTCTTC
CDR3 length: 11; V gene: TRBV7-6; clone size: few; J gene: TRBJ2-1; D gene: .; CDR3 protein: CASSSTHEQFF; CDR3 DNA: TGTGCCAGCAGCTCCACCCATGAGCAGTTCTTC
CDR3 length: 11; V gene: TRBV5-1; clone size: .; J gene: TRBJ1-1; D gene: .; CDR3 protein: CASTLNTEAFF; CDR3 DNA: TGCGCCAGCACATTGAACACTGAAGCTTTCTTT
CDR3 length: 11; V gene: TRBV2; clone size: many; J gene: TRBJ2-7; D gene: TRBD1; CDR3 protein: CASRATGKTYF; CDR3 DNA: TGTGCCAGCAGGGCGACAGGGAAAACGTACTTC
CDR3 length: 16; V gene: TRBV7-3; clone size: .; J gene: TRBJ2-1; D gene: .; CDR3 protein: CASSSNQGNVGNEQFF; CDR3 DNA: TGTGCCAGCAGCTCGAACCAGGGGAATGTCGGTAATGAGCAGTTCTTC
CDR3 length: 18; V gene: TRBV29-1; clone size: .; J gene: TRBJ2-1; D gene: TRBD2; CDR3 protein: CSGQRKGGGLAPSGEQFF; CDR3 DNA: TGCAGCGGCCAAAGGAAGGGTGGGGGACTAGCGCCTTCGGGCGAGCAGTTCTTC
CDR3 length: 16; V gene: TRBV4-2; clone size: few; J gene: TRBJ2-1; D gene: TRBD2; CDR3 protein: CASSQPGSGGYNEQFF; CDR3 DNA: TGTGCCAGCAGCCAGCCGGGGAGCGGGGGATACAATGAGCAGTTCTTC
CDR3 length: 16; V gene: TRBV5-4; clone size: few; J gene: TRBJ2-6; D gene: .; CDR3 protein: CASSLARGAGANVLTF; CDR3 DNA: TGTGCCAGCAGCTTGGCCCGCGGGGCTGGGGCCAACGTCCTGACTTTC
CDR3 length: 13; V gene: TRBV28; clone size: many; J gene: TRBJ2-5; D gene: .; CDR3 protein: CASNGQTKETQYF; CDR3 DNA: TGTGCCAGCAACGGACAGACGAAAGAGACCCAGTACTTC
CDR3 length: 11; V gene: TRBV30; clone size: .; J gene: TRBJ1-2; D gene: .; CDR3 protein: CAWSAPGGYTF; CDR3 DNA: TGTGCCTGGTCCGCCCCGGGGGGCTACACCTTC
CDR3 length: 18; V gene: TRBV9; clone size: .; J gene: TRBJ2-1; D gene: TRBD1; CDR3 protein: CASSVGRGTGATYNEQFF; CDR3 DNA: TGTGCCAGCAGCGTAGGCCGTGGGACAGGGGCTACGTACAATGAGCAGTTCTTC
CDR3 length: 12; V gene: TRBV6-5; clone size: .; J gene: TRBJ2-3; D gene: .; CDR3 protein: CASSYSGDTQYF; CDR3 DNA: TGTGCCAGCAGTTACTCAGGGGATACGCAGTATTTT
CDR3 length: 15; V gene: TRBV4-2; clone size: .; J gene: TRBJ2-5; D gene: TRBD1; CDR3 protein: CASSQSTGGGETQYF; CDR3 DNA: TGTGCCAGCAGCCAGTCGACAGGGGGCGGGGAGACCCAGTACTTC
CDR3 length: 14; V gene: TRBV6-1; clone size: .; J gene: TRBJ2-3; D gene: .; CDR3 protein: CASRSGGSTDTQYF; CDR3 DNA: TGTGCCAGCAGGTCCGGGGGTAGCACAGATACGCAGTATTTT
CDR3 length: 15; V gene: TRBV6-1; clone size: once; J gene: TRBJ2-3; D gene: TRBD2; CDR3 protein: CASAPSGTSTDTQYF; CDR3 DNA: TGTGCCAGCGCGCCTAGCGGGACCAGCACAGATACGCAGTATTTT
CDR3 length: 13; V gene: TRBV19; clone size: many; J gene: TRBJ2-7; D gene: .; CDR3 protein: CASSIDPYYEQYF; CDR3 DNA: TGTGCCAGTAGTATAGATCCTTACTACGAGCAGTACTTC
CDR3 length: 16; V gene: TRBV13; clone size: many; J gene: TRBJ1-6; D gene: .; CDR3 protein: CASSWRRTTDNSPLHF; CDR3 DNA: TGTGCCAGCAGCTGGAGACGGACTACTGATAATTCACCCCTCCACTTT
CDR3 length: 13; V gene: TRBV30; clone size: .; J gene: TRBJ1-5; D gene: .; CDR3 protein: CAWNTGSNQPQHF; CDR3 DNA: TGTGCCTGGAACACGGGAAGCAATCAGCCCCAGCATTTT
CDR3 length: 15; V gene: TRBV5-4; clone size: .; J gene: TRBJ2-3; D gene: TRBD1; CDR3 protein: CASSFAQGTTDTQYF; CDR3 DNA: TGTGCCAGCAGCTTCGCACAGGGGACGACAGATACGCAGTATTTT
CDR3 length: 18; V gene: TRBV7-2; clone size: many; J gene: TRBJ2-6; D gene: .; CDR3 protein: CASSLAPYRGRGANVLTF; CDR3 DNA: TGTGCCAGCAGCTTAGCCCCTTACCGCGGGCGGGGGGCCAACGTCCTGACTTTC
CDR3 length: 15; V gene: TRBV7-9; clone size: .; J gene: TRBJ2-1; D gene: .; CDR3 protein: CASSRDGGISNEQFF; CDR3 DNA: TGTGCCAGCAGCCGGGACGGGGGAATATCCAATGAGCAGTTCTTC
CDR3 length: 15; V gene: TRBV11-3; clone size: .; J gene: TRBJ2-1; D gene: TRBD2; CDR3 protein: CASSDSGDPYNEQFF; CDR3 DNA: TGTGCCAGCAGCGATAGCGGGGATCCCTACAATGAGCAGTTCTTC
CDR3 length: 17; V gene: TRBV4-3; clone size: .; J gene: TRBJ1-3; D gene: .; CDR3 protein: CASSQDSARTSGNTIYF; CDR3 DNA: TGCGCCAGCAGCCAAGATTCCGCCAGGACCTCTGGAAACACCATATATTTT
CDR3 length: 17; V gene: TRBV4-3; clone size: .; J gene: TRBJ2-1; D gene: TRBD1; CDR3 protein: CASSQEWDSGPYNEQFF; CDR3 DNA: TGCGCCAGCAGCCAAGAATGGGACAGCGGTCCCTACAATGAGCAGTTCTTC
CDR3 length: 15; V gene: TRBV7-9; clone size: few; J gene: TRBJ2-5; D gene: TRBD1; CDR3 protein: CASSLAGQSAETQYF; CDR3 DNA: TGTGCCAGCAGCTTAGCGGGACAGTCCGCGGAGACCCAGTACTTC
CDR3 length: 16; V gene: TRBV30; clone size: few; J gene: TRBJ2-5; D gene: TRBD2; CDR3 protein: CAWSPASGGAKRTQYF; CDR3 DNA: TGTGCCTGGAGTCCCGCTAGCGGGGGGGCCAAACGGACCCAGTACTTC